The 2 T cell receptor beta chains listed next were all sequenced from one sample in a study of T cell responses to AZD1222 COVID-19 vaccine. The repertoire was sequenced with immunoSEQ multiplex PCR; TCRdb's copy has only in-frame clones and lacks some. The table includes roughly 110,000 clones, about nine tenths detected once. The sequenced sample was peripheral blood, obtained 28 days after the second AZD1222 dose. All receptors come from an adult who received the AZD1222 COVID-19 vaccine.

The V call is TRBV5-1, the J call TRBJ1-2; a weak D match, TRBD1 (5 bases). Trimming shortened V by 3 bases and J by 3 bases, and 15 bases separated the two germline ends. The CDR3 runs to 15 residues. Germline CDR1 SGHRS, CDR2 YFSETQ. The CDR3 loop is CASSSGRSQDYGYTF. In nucleotides, the CDR3 is TGCGCCAGCAGCTCGGGACGCTCCCAGGACTATGGCTACACCTTC.

The V call is TRBV28, the J call TRBJ2-7; 7 nucleotides line up with TRBD2. Germline V CDR1 and CDR2: MDHEN, SYDVKM. This CDR3 region has 15 residues. V shed 3 bases, J shed 4 bases, and the junction held 9 bases outside the gene matches. The CDR3 DNA follows: TGTGCCAGCAGTTTTTTTTCGGGGGGAAATTACGAGCAGTACTTC. This sequence encodes CASSFFSGGNYEQYF.